Described below is a single T cell receptor (beta chain) sequence and its context. Its antigen is undetermined. Germline CDR1 KGHSH, CDR2 LQKENI. This CDR3 spans 14 amino acids. Input per TCR library consisted of roughly 4,000 ng of total RNA. cDNA was produced in eight separate reactions per sample. TCRdb re-called the 5' RACE reads; every CDR3 protein appears as one record, without DNA. This sample contains nearly 450,000 distinct CDR3 sequences. The sample belongs to a study of monozygotic twins with inflammatory bowel disease. Study-level results: Clonotype sharing was lower in IBD patients than healthy twins, most markedly with disease activity.

The receptor comes from a human donor with ulcerative colitis or Crohn's disease, or a healthy co-twin of an affected twin (not recorded which). Source material: blood. This chain links TRBV18 with TRBJ2-3. The CDR3 sequence is CASSPPDSSDTQYF.